This T cell receptor beta chain came from a study of T cell responses to AZD1222 COVID-19 vaccine. The table came from immunoSEQ multiplex PCR; TCRdb's copy has only in-frame clones and leaves some out. There are roughly 100,000 clones in the sample; about 86% occur only once, and roughly 1.4% lies in the top ten. The sample in question was peripheral blood, obtained on day 0 of AZD1222 vaccination. The sequence was obtained from an adult in good health.

The CDR3 here is CASSLETGGWGRAFF. For the CDR3, the DNA is TGTGCCAGCAGCTTGGAAACAGGGGGCTGGGGGAGAGCTTTCTTT. The V call is TRBV5-5, the J call TRBJ1-1; the match to TRBD1 covers 9 bases. Germline assignment: CDR1 SGHKS and CDR2 YYEKEE (reference sequence). Trimming took 0 bases from V and 10 from J; bases not matched to a gene: 10. The CDR3 runs 15 residues.